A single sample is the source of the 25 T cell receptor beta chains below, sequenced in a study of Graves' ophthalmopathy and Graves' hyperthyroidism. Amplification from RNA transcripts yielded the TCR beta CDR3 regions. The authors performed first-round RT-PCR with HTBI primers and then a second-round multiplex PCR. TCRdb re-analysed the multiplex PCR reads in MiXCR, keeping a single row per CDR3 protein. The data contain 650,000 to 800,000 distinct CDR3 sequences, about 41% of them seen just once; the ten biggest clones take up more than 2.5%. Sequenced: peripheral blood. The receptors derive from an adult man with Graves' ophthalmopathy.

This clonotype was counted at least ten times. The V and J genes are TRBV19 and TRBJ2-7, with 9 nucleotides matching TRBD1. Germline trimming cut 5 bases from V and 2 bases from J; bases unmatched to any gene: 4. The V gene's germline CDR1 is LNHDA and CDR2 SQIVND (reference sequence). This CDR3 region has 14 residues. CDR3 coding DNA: TGTGCCAGTAGTGTCCGGACAGGGGCCTACGAGCAGTACTTC. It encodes CASSVRTGAYEQYF.

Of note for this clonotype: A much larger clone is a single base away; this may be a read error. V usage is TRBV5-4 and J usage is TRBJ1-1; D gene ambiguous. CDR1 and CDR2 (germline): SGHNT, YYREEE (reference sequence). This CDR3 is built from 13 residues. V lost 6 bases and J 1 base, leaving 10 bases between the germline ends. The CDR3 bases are TGTGCCAGCATGGCCCTGACGAACACTGAAGCTTTCTTT. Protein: CASMALTNTEAFF.

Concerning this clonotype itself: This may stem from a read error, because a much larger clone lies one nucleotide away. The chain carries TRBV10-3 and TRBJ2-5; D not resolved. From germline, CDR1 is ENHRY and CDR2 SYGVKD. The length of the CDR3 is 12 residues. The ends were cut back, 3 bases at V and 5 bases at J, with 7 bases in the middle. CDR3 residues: CAISEVAETQYF. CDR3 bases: TGTGCCATCAGTGAAGTCGCGGAGACCCAGTACTTC.

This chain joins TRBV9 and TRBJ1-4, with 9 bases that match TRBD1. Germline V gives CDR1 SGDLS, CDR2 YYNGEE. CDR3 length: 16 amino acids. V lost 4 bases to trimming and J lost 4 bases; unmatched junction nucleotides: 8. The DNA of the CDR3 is TGTGCCAGCAGCTTGGGCGGGACAGGGTTTAATGAAAAACTGTTTTTT. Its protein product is CASSLGGTGFNEKLFF.

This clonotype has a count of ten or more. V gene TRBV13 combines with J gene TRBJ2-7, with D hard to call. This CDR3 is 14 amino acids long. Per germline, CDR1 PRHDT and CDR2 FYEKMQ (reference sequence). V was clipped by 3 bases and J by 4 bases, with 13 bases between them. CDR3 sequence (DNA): TGTGCCAGCAGCTTCCAGGACCATCTATACGAGCAGTACTTC. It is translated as CASSFQDHLYEQYF.

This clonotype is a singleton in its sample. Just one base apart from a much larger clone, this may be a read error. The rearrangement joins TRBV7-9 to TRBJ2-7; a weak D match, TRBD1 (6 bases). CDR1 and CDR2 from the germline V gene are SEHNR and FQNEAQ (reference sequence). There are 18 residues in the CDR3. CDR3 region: CDSSLPPDRSTVPYEQYF. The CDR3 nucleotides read TGTGACAGCAGCTTACCACCCGACAGGTCGACGGTTCCCTACGAGCAGTACTTC.

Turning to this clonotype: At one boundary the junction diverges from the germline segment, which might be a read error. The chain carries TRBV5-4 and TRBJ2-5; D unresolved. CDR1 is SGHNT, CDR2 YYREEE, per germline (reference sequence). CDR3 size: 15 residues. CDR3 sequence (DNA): TGTGCCAGCAGGAAGGGATTGATTAGCCAGGAGACCCAGCACTTC. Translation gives CASRKGLISQETQHF.

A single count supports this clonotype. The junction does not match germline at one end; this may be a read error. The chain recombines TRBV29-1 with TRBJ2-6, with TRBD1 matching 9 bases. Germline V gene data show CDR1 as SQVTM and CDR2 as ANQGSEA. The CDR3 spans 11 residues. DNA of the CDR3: TGCAGCGTTCGATCACAGGGGGCTGAAGCTTTC. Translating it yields CSVRSQGAEAF.

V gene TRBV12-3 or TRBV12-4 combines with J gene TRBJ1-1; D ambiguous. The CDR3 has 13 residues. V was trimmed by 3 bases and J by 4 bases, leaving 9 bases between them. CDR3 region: CASSFQKSTEAFF. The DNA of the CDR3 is TGTGCCAGCAGTTTTCAAAAAAGCACTGAAGCTTTCTTT.

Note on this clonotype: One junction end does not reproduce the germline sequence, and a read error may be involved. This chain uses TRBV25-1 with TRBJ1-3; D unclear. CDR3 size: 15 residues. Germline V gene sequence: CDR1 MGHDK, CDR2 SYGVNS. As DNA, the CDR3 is TGCGCCAGCAGCCCCCGGGCGATCTCTGGAAACACCATATATTTT. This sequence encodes CASSPRAISGNTIYF.

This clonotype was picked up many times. CDR3 amino acids: CASGQSTLGYTF. CDR3 in DNA: TGTGCTAGTGGCCAATCCACTCTAGGCTACACCTTC. The chain joins TRBV12-5 to TRBJ1-2, with D unresolved. The CDR3 totals 12 residues. The ends were cut back, 6 bases at V and 8 bases at J, with 13 bases in the middle. Germline V gene lookup returns CDR1 LGHNT and CDR2 FRNRAP.

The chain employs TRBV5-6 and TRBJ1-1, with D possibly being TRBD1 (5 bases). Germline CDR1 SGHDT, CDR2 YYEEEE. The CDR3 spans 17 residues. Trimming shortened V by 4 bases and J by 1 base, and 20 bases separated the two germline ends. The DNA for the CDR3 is TGTGCCAGCAGCCCGGCTTTGTGGGGCAGGGCGAACACTGAAGCTTTCTTT. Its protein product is CASSPALWGRANTEAFF.

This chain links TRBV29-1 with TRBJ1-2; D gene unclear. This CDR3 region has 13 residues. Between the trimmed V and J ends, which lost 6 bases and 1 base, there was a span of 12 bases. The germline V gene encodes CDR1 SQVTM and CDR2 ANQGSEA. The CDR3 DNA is TGCAGCGTCTTTCAGGATCTTAACTATGGCTACACCTTC. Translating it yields CSVFQDLNYGYTF.

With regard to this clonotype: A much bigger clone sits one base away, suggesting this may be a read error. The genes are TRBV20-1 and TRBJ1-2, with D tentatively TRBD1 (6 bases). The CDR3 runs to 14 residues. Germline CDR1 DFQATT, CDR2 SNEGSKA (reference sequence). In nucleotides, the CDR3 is TGCAGTGCTTTTCGCAGGGGCAGCAACTATGGCCACACCTTC. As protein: CSAFRRGSNYGHTF.

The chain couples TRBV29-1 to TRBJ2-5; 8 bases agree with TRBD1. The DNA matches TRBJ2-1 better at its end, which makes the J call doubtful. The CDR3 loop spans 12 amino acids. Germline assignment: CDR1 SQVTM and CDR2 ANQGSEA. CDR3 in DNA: TGCAGCGCCGCCGGACAGGGCGATGAGCAGTTCTTC. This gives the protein CSAAGQGDEQFF.

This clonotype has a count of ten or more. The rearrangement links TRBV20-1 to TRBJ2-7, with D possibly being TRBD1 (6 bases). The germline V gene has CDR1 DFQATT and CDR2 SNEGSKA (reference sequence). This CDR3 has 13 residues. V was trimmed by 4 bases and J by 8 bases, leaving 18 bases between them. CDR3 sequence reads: CSAIDRLGYQQYF. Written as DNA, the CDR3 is TGCAGTGCTATTGACAGGTTGGGATACCAGCAGTACTTC.

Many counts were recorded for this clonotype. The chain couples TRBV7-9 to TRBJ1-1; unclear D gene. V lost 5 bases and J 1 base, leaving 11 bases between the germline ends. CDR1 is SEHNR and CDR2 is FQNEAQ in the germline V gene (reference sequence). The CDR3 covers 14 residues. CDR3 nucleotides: TGTGCCAGCAGCAAGGCAAAGAGGAACACTGAAGCTTTCTTT. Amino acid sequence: CASSKAKRNTEAFF.

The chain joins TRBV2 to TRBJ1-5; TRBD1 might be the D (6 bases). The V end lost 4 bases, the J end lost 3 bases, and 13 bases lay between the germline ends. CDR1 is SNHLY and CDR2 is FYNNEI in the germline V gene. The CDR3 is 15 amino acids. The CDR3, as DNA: TGTGCCAGCAGTGTAAACAGGGCCCACAATCAGCCCCAGCATTTT. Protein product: CASSVNRAHNQPQHF. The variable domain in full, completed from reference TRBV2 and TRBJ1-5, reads EPEVTQTPSHQVTQMGQEVILRCVPISNHLYFYWYRQILGQKVEFLVSFYNNEISEKSEIFDDQFSVERPDGSNFTLKIRSTKLEDSAMYFCASSVNRAHNQPQHFGDGTRLSIL.

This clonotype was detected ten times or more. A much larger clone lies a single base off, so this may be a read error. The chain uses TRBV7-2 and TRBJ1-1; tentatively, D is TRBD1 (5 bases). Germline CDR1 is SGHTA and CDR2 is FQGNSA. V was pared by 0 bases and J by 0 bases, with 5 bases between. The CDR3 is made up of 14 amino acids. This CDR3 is CASSLAGLNTEAFF. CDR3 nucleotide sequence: TGTGCCAGCAGCTTAGCGGGGCTGAACACTGAAGCTTTCTTT.

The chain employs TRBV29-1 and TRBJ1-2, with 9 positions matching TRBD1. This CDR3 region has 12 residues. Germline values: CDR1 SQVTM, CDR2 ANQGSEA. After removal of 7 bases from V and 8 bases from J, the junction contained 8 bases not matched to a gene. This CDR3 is CSARGTGIGYTF. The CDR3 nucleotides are TGCAGCGCAAGAGGGACAGGGATCGGCTACACCTTC.

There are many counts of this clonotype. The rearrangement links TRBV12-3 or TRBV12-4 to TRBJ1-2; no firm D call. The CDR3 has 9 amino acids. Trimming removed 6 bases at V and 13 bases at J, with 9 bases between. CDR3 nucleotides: TGTGCCAGCAGCCTGCCTCCCACCTTC. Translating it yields CASSLPPTF.

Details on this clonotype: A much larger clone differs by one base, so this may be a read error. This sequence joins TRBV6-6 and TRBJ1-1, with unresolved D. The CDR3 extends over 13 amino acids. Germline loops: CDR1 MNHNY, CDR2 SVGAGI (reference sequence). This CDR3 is CASSYDRKTGAFF. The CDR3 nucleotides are TGTGCCAGCAGTTACGACCGAAAGACTGGAGCTTTCTTT.

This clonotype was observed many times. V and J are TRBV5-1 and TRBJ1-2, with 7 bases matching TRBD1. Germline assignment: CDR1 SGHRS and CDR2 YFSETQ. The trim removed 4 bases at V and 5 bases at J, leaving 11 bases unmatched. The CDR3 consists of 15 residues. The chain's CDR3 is CASSPNLGQLYGYTF. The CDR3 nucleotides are TGCGCCAGCAGCCCCAATTTGGGACAGCTATATGGCTACACCTTC.

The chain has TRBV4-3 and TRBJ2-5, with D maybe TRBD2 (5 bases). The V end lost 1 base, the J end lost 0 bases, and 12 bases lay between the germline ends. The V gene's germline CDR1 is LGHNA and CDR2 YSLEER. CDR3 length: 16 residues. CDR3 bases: TGCGCCAGCAGCCAAGGAGGGAAAATGGACCAAGAGACCCAGTACTTC. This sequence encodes CASSQGGKMDQETQYF.

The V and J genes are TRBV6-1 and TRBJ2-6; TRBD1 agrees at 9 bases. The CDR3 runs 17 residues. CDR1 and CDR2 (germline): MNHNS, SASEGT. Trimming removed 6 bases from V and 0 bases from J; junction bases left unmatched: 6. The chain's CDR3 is CASRFGTGISGANVLTF. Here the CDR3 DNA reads TGTGCCAGCAGATTCGGGACAGGGATCTCTGGGGCCAACGTCCTGACTTTC.